One and the same sample provided the 30 T cell receptor beta chains below, sequenced in a study of T cells in Graves' hyperthyroidism and ophthalmopathy. Amplification targeted TCR beta CDR3 regions from RNA transcripts. The HTBI primer set drove a first-round RT-PCR of the TCR CDR3. From the multiplex PCR reads, TCRdb called clonotypes with MiXCR, one entry per CDR3 protein. The sample has hundreds of thousands of distinct CDR3 sequences; about 14% are singletons. The sequencing input was blood. These receptor sequences come from a woman aged 18-30 years with Graves' hyperthyroidism.

The CDR3 sequence is CASSLGAQGRRNYGYTF. The CDR3 DNA sequence: TGTGCCAGCAGCTTGGGAGCCCAGGGGAGACGCAACTATGGCTACACCTTC. The rearrangement joins TRBV7-8 to TRBJ1-2; the D gene is possibly TRBD1 (6 bases). The CDR3 spans 17 residues. Germline assignment: CDR1 SGHVS and CDR2 FQNEAQ. The ends were cut back, 3 bases at V and 2 bases at J, with 19 bases in the middle.

The V call is TRBV20-1, the J call TRBJ1-2; D gene uncertain. The length of the CDR3 is 11 residues. In germline, CDR1 is DFQATT, CDR2 SNEGSKA (reference sequence). The CDR3 DNA follows: TGCAGCGTTGTCACCAGCGCCCGGAATACCTTC. Translation: CSVVTSARNTF.

This clonotype was seen a handful of times. The chain employs TRBV5-6 and TRBJ1-2; D gene uncertain. Trimming took 4 bases from V and 8 from J, leaving 12 bases between them. The CDR3 length is 12 residues. The germline CDR1 and CDR2 sequences are SGHDT and YYEEEE. CDR3 region: CASSLGVHGYTF. CDR3 bases: TGTGCCAGCAGCCTCGGTGTACACGGCTACACCTTC.

Note on this clonotype: This CDR3 is missing its conserved last phenylalanine or tryptophan, likely due to a read error. The chain combines TRBV5-1 with TRBJ1-4, with D uncertain. Germline values: CDR1 SGHRS, CDR2 YFSETQ. Trimming pared 5 bases from V and 0 bases from J, leaving 8 bases between. This CDR3 region has 14 residues. CDR3 DNA sequence: TGCGCCAGCAGTTCCGGGACAACTAATGAAAAACTGTTTCTT. This sequence encodes CASSSGTTNEKLFL.

This clonotype was observed at least ten times. The chain employs TRBV7-2 and TRBJ2-1; D is unclear. Germline V gene data show CDR1 as SGHTA and CDR2 as FQGNSA. The ends were cut back, 2 bases at V and 0 bases at J, with 11 bases in the middle. The CDR3 covers 16 residues. The DNA of the CDR3 is TGTGCCAGCAGCTTAATGGGAAGAAGCTCCTACAATGAGCAGTTCTTC. This codes for CASSLMGRSSYNEQFF.

This clonotype has a count of ten or more. The rearrangement uses TRBV7-9 and TRBJ2-7; D is unresolved. The V and J ends lost 5 bases and 6 bases respectively, with 20 bases between them. CDR1 and CDR2 from the germline V gene are SEHNR and FQNEAQ (reference sequence). CDR3 length equals 15 residues. The CDR3 region is CASSHGPEPPLEQYF. DNA of the CDR3: TGTGCCAGCAGCCACGGACCAGAGCCCCCCCTCGAGCAGTACTTC. Based on the CDR3 plus reference TRBV7-9 and TRBJ2-7, the full variable domain is DTGVSQNPRHKITKRGQNVTFRCDPISEHNRLYWYRQTLGQGPEFLTYFQNEAQLEKSRLLSDRFSAERPKGSFSTLEIQRTEQGDSAMYLCASSHGPEPPLEQYFGPGTRLTVT.

V is TRBV4-3 and J is TRBJ1-2; D is ambiguous. With 3 bases removed from V and 7 bases from J, the gap between germline ends came to 9 bases. The germline V gene encodes CDR1 LGHNA and CDR2 YSLEER. This CDR3 comprises 12 residues. The CDR3 sequence: CASSHVSGGYTF. Here the CDR3 DNA reads TGCGCCAGCAGCCATGTCAGTGGTGGCTACACCTTC.

The genes are TRBV6-2 or TRBV6-3 and TRBJ2-3; 8 nucleotides match TRBD1. CDR1 MNHEY and CDR2 SVGEGT come from the germline V gene. The CDR3 covers 15 residues. The V gene end was trimmed by 5 bases and the J gene end by 2 bases; junction bases not matched to a gene: 6. The CDR3: CASSHGQGATDTQYF. The CDR3 coding sequence is TGTGCCAGCAGTCATGGACAGGGCGCCACAGATACGCAGTATTTT.

The table lists this clonotype with a few counts. The gene calls are TRBV7-9 and TRBJ2-3; D is unresolved. CDR1 is SEHNR, CDR2 FQNEAQ, per germline (reference sequence). V was cut by 5 bases and J by 4 bases, with 13 bases left in between. This CDR3 comprises 14 residues. The CDR3 bases are TGTGCCAGCAGCCGGCGGCGGAGTTCAGATACGCAGTATTTT. As protein: CASSRRRSSDTQYF.

Ten or more counts support this clonotype. The genes are TRBV20-1 and TRBJ2-7; TRBD1 aligns across 12 bases. The length of the CDR3 is 14 residues. The J segment lost 6 bases and the V segment lost 2 bases, leaving 5 bases of the junction unmatched. Per germline, CDR1 DFQATT and CDR2 SNEGSKA (reference sequence). The CDR3, as DNA: TGCAGTGCTAGACCGCTGGGACAGGGGGCCGAGCAGTACTTC. Amino acids: CSARPLGQGAEQYF.

In this sample, this clonotype turned up many times. This chain links TRBV18 with TRBJ2-1; D gene unclear. The CDR3 is made up of 13 amino acids. Germline assignment: CDR1 KGHSH and CDR2 LQKENI. The V gene lost 2 bases and the J gene lost 5 bases, with 7 bases spanning the gap. CDR3 region: CASSPFRDNEQFF. CDR3 nucleotides: TGTGCCAGCTCACCATTTAGAGACAATGAGCAGTTCTTC.

This clonotype was seen ten or more times. The chain joins TRBV29-1 to TRBJ1-2; D gene ambiguous. V lost 5 bases, J lost 5 bases, and 9 bases lay in between. There are 11 residues in the CDR3. Germline V CDR1 and CDR2: SQVTM, ANQGSEA. CDR3 DNA: TGCAGCGTTCCTGGCACTTATGGCTACACCTTC. As protein: CSVPGTYGYTF. The entire variable domain, with the rest obtained from reference TRBV29-1 and TRBJ1-2, is as follows: SAVISQKPSRDICQRGTSLTIQCQVDSQVTMMFWYRQQPGQSLTLIATANQGSEATYESGFVIDKFPISRPNLTFSTLTVSNMSPEDSSIYLCSVPGTYGYTFGSGTRLTVV.

This clonotype was recorded at least ten times. The chain carries TRBV12-3 or TRBV12-4 and TRBJ2-3; D not resolved. Deletions cut 6 bases from V and 2 bases from J, with 15 bases between. There are 15 residues in the CDR3. The CDR3 protein is CASRPTGFHTDTQYF. The CDR3 DNA is TGTGCCAGCAGACCAACCGGGTTCCACACAGATACGCAGTATTTT.

This clonotype was found many times. The chain couples TRBV7-9 to TRBJ1-1; D call uncertain. Germline CDR1 SEHNR, CDR2 FQNEAQ (reference sequence). V lost 2 bases, J lost 1 base, and 8 bases lay in between. CDR3 length: 14 residues. The CDR3 region is CASSLPRGNTEAFF. The CDR3 nucleotides read TGTGCCAGCAGCTTACCACGTGGGAACACTGAAGCTTTCTTT.

This clonotype came up many times. The gene calls are TRBV2 and TRBJ2-5; unclear D gene. This CDR3 is 11 amino acids long. Germline assignment: CDR1 SNHLY and CDR2 FYNNEI. Between the trimmed V and J ends, which lost 3 bases and 7 bases, there was a span of 6 bases. CDR3 sequence: CASSDSVTQYF. The CDR3 DNA is TGTGCCAGCAGTGACTCGGTGACCCAGTACTTC.

As to this clonotype: This may be a read error: a much more frequent sequence differs by one nucleotide. This rearrangement joins TRBV25-1 to TRBJ2-2; tentative D call: TRBD2 (5 bases). Germline V lookup: CDR1 MGHDK, CDR2 SYGVNS. There are 13 residues in the CDR3. The chain's CDR3 is CASSEQNTGELLF. The DNA of the CDR3 is TGTGCCAGCAGTGAACAGAACACCGGGGAGCTGCTTTTT.

This clonotype was picked up many times. The chain employs TRBV28 and TRBJ2-1, with D uncertain. The CDR3 contains 12 residues. Germline V gene data show CDR1 as MDHEN and CDR2 as SYDVKM. V was shortened by 3 bases and J by 7 bases, with 7 bases between the two germline ends. CDR3 sequence: CASSFTWNEQFF. CDR3 coding DNA: TGTGCCAGCAGTTTTACCTGGAATGAGCAGTTCTTC. The full variable domain, its missing parts supplied by reference TRBV28 and TRBJ2-1, is DVKVTQSSRYLVKRTGEKVFLECVQDMDHENMFWYRQDPGLGLRLIYFSYDVKMKEKGDIPEGYSVSREKKERFSLILESASTNQTSMYLCASSFTWNEQFFGPGTRLTVL.

This clonotype came up a few times. The chain couples TRBV6-1 to TRBJ2-1; 10 bases align to TRBD2. This CDR3 contains 16 residues. Germline trimming cut 10 bases from V and 0 bases from J; bases unmatched to any gene: 9. Germline V lookup: CDR1 MNHNS, CDR2 SASEGT. The CDR3 region has the DNA TGTGCCACAGGGGCTAGCGGGGGCATCTCCTACAATGAGCAGTTCTTC. Translation: CATGASGGISYNEQFF.

This clonotype turned up a few times. The V and J genes are TRBV19 and TRBJ2-1; TRBD1 matches at 7 bases. The junction had 17 bases not matched to a gene; V was cut back by 7 bases and J by 11 bases. Per germline, CDR1 LNHDA and CDR2 SQIVND (reference sequence). This CDR3 contains 15 residues. In DNA, the CDR3 is TGTGCCAGTAAGGTCGCTTTTACAGGGGACAACCAGCAGTTCTTC. This gives the protein CASKVAFTGDNQQFF.

This clonotype has a count of ten or more. The rearrangement links TRBV24-1 to TRBJ2-3, with TRBD2 matching 8 bases. Germline trimming cut 1 base from V and 3 bases from J; bases unmatched to any gene: 5. CDR3 length: 16 residues. CDR1 and CDR2 (germline): KGHDR, SFDVKD. This chain's CDR3 is CATSDFPGRATDTQYF. The CDR3 DNA is TGTGCCACCAGTGATTTCCCCGGGAGGGCGACAGATACGCAGTATTTT.

This clonotype has ten or more counts. This sequence joins TRBV5-5 and TRBJ2-7; TRBD2 matches 14 bases. This CDR3 contains 15 residues. Looked up from germline, CDR1 is SGHKS and CDR2 is YYEKEE (reference sequence). With 2 bases clipped from V and 5 bases from J, the junction kept 3 bases outside the gene matches. The CDR3 DNA reads as TGTGCCAGCAGCTTTGGGACTAGCGGGAGTGACGAGCAGTACTTC. It encodes CASSFGTSGSDEQYF. The full variable domain, its missing parts supplied by reference TRBV5-5 and TRBJ2-7, is DAGVTQSPTHLIKTRGQQVTLRCSPISGHKSVSWYQQVLGQGPQFIFQYYEKEERGRGNFPDRFSARQFPNYSSELNVNALLLGDSALYLCASSFGTSGSDEQYFGPGTRLTVT.

At least ten counts were recorded for this clonotype. The V gene is TRBV10-1, the J gene TRBJ2-4; 9 bases line up with TRBD1. The CDR3 is 17 residues long. V was clipped by 5 bases and J by 5 bases; unmatched bases: 13. Germline-derived CDR1 and CDR2 are WNHNN and SYGVQD (reference sequence). CDR3 nucleotides: TGCGCCAGCAGTAACAGGGGGCCTGTATGGTGTGAAAACATTCAGTACTTC. Its protein product is CASSNRGPVWCENIQYF.

The CDR3 protein is CASSPIPTCEQYF. The CDR3, as DNA: TGTGCCAGCTCACCAATACCGACCTGCGAGCAGTACTTC. J is TRBJ2-7 and V is TRBV18; no clear D gene. The V gene's germline CDR1 is KGHSH and CDR2 LQKENI. This CDR3 contains 13 residues. Trimming removed 2 bases at V and 6 bases at J, with 11 bases between.

A note on this clonotype: This may arise from a read error, as a much more abundant clone is one base away. The chain links TRBV11-2 to TRBJ2-2; D perhaps matches TRBD2 (5 bases). CDR3 size: 12 residues. The V gene's germline CDR1 is SGHAT and CDR2 FQNNGV. The CDR3 region is CASSLVVGELSF. CDR3 sequence (DNA): TGTGCCAGCAGCTTAGTTGTCGGGGAGCTGTCTTTT.

This clonotype was counted between two and nine times. This rearrangement joins TRBV9 to TRBJ2-1; perhaps D is TRBD1 or TRBD2 (5 bases each). V lost 7 bases and J lost 7, with 27 bases in between. Germline V gene lookup returns CDR1 SGDLS and CDR2 YYNGEE. This CDR3 is built from 17 residues. For the CDR3, the DNA is TGTGCCAGCGGGCCCTCGGGACGAACTCCCGAGCGAAATGAGCAGTTCTTC. Translating it yields CASGPSGRTPERNEQFF.

Remarks on this clonotype: A much larger clone sits a single nucleotide away, making a read error possible. This chain joins TRBV20-1 and TRBJ2-7; D unclear. The CDR3 sequence is 14 residues long. Germline CDR1 and CDR2: DFQATT and SNEGSKA (reference sequence). V was trimmed by 0 bases and J by 4 bases, leaving 13 bases between them. The CDR3 nucleotides read TGCAGTGCTAGAGATCAAGAGAATCTATACGAGCAGTACTTC. It is translated as CSARDQENLYEQYF.

Note on this clonotype: Since a much larger clone is just one base distant, this may be a read error. The gene calls are TRBV6-1 and TRBJ2-5; no clear D. Matching the DNA end better, TRBJ2-1 makes the J call doubtful. CDR1 and CDR2 (germline): MNHNS, SASEGT. CDR3 length: 12 residues. CDR3 nucleotide sequence: TGTGCCAGCAGTGACTATCAAGAGACCCAGTTCTTC. This translates into CASSDYQETQFF.

This clonotype was seen a few times. The chain couples TRBV3-1 to TRBJ1-4; D is unresolved. The CDR3 extends over 14 amino acids. The V gene's germline CDR1 is LGHDT and CDR2 YNNKEL (reference sequence). Trimming took off 4 bases at V and 3 bases at J, with 9 bases between the two ends. The CDR3: CASSLKRANEKLFF. In DNA form, the CDR3 reads TGTGCCAGCAGCCTTAAAAGGGCTAATGAAAAACTGTTTTTT.

The chain employs TRBV20-1 and TRBJ2-2, with D hard to call. The V end was cut by 6 bases, the J end by 0 bases, with 8 bases between. Germline-derived CDR1 and CDR2 are DFQATT and SNEGSKA (reference sequence). The CDR3 spans 13 residues. CDR3 region: CSATHSNTGELFF. CDR3 coding DNA: TGCAGTGCAACCCACTCGAACACCGGGGAGCTGTTTTTT.

The sample holds many counts of this clonotype. V usage is TRBV20-1 and J usage is TRBJ2-3; unclear D gene. CDR1 and CDR2 (germline): DFQATT, SNEGSKA (reference sequence). This CDR3 is 13 amino acids long. The V and J ends lost 6 bases and 2 bases respectively, with 12 bases between them. CDR3 coding DNA: TGCAGTGCAAGGATCTTGAACACAGATACGCAGTATTTT. This translates into CSARILNTDTQYF.